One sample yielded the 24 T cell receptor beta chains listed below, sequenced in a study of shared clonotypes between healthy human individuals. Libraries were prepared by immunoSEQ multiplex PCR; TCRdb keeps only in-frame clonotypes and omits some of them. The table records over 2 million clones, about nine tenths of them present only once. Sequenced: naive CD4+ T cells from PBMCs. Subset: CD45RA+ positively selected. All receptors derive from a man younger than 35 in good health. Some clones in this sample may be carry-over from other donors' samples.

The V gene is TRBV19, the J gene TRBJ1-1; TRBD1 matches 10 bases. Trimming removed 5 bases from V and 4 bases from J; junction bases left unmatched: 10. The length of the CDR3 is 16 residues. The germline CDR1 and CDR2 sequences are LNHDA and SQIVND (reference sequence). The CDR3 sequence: CASSVPGTGDITEAFF. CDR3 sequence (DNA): TGTGCCAGTAGTGTCCCCGGGACAGGGGATATCACTGAAGCTTTCTTT.

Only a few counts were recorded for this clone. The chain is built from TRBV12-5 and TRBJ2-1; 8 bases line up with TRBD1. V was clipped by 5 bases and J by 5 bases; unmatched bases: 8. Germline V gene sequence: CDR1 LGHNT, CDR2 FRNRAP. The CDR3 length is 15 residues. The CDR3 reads CASGTGQVGNNEQFF. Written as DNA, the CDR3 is TGTGCTAGTGGTACGGGACAGGTGGGAAACAATGAGCAGTTCTTC. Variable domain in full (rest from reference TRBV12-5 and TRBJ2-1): DARVTQTPRHKVTEMGQEVTMRCQPILGHNTVFWYRQTMMQGLELLAYFRNRAPLDDSGMPKDRFSAEMPDATLATLKIQPSEPRDSAVYFCASGTGQVGNNEQFFGPGTRLTVL.

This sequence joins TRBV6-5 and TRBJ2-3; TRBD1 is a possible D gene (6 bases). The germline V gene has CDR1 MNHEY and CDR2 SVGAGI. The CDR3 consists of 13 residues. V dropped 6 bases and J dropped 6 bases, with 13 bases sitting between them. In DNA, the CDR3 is TGTGCCAGCAGATTAACTACAGGGGATACGCAGTATTTT. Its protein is CASRLTTGDTQYF.

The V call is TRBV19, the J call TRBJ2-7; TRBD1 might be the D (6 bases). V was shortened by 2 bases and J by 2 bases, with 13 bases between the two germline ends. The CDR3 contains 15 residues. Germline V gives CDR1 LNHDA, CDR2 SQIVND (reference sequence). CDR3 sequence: CASSITGRSPYEQYF. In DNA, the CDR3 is TGTGCCAGTAGTATAACAGGGCGGAGTCCCTACGAGCAGTACTTC.

CDR3 nucleotide sequence: TGTGCCAGCAGCTTCGGCAGGGGAGAGACCCAGTACTTC. This encodes CASSFGRGETQYF. The chain employs TRBV11-3 and TRBJ2-5; tentative D call: TRBD1 (6 bases). Between the trimmed V and J ends, which lost 3 bases and 4 bases, there was a span of 9 bases. Germline values: CDR1 SGHNT, CDR2 YENEEA. This CDR3 is 13 amino acids long. The full variable domain, with the rest looked up from reference TRBV11-3 and TRBJ2-5, is EAGVVQSPRYKIIEKKQPVAFWCNPISGHNTLYWYLQNLGQGPELLIRYENEEAVDDSQLPKDRFSAERLKGVDSTLKIQPAELGDSAVYLCASSFGRGETQYFGPGTRLLVL.

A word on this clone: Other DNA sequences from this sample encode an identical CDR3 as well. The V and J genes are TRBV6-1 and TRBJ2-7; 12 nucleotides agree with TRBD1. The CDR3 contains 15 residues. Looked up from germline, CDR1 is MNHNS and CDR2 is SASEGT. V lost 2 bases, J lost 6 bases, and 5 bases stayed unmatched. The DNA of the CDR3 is TGTGCCAGCAGTGAACCGGGACAGGGGGCAGGCGAGCAGTACTTC. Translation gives CASSEPGQGAGEQYF.

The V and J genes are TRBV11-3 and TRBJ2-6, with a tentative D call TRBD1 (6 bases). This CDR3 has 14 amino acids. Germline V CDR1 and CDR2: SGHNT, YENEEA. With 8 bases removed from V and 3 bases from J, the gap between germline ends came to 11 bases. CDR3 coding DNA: TGTGCCAGCCGAGACAGGAGTGGGGCCAACGTCCTGACTTTC. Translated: CASRDRSGANVLTF.

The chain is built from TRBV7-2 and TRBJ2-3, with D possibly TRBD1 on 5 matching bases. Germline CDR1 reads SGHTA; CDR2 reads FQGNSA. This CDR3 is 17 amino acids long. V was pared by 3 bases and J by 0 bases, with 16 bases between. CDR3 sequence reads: CASSFALTASSTDTQYF. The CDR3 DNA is TGTGCCAGCAGCTTTGCTTTGACAGCGAGTAGCACAGATACGCAGTATTTT.

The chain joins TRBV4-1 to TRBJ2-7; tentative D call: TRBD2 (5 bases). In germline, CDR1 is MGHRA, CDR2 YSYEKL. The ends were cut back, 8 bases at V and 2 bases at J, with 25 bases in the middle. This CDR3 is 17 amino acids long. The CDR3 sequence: CASGNPPERIQTYEQYF. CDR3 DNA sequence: TGCGCCAGCGGTAACCCCCCCGAGCGGATACAAACCTACGAGCAGTACTTC.

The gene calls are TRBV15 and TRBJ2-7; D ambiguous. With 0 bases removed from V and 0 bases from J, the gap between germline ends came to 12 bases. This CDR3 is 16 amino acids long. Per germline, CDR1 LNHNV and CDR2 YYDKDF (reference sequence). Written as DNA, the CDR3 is TGTGCCACCAGCAGAGATGCGGACGCACTCTCCTACGAGCAGTACTTC. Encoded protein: CATSRDADALSYEQYF.

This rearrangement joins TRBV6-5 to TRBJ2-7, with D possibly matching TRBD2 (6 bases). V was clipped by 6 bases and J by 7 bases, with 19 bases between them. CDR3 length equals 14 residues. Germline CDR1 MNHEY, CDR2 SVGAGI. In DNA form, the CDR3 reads TGTGCCAGCAGCTACGGGACTCACCGGAGAGAGCAGTACTTC. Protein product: CASSYGTHRREQYF.

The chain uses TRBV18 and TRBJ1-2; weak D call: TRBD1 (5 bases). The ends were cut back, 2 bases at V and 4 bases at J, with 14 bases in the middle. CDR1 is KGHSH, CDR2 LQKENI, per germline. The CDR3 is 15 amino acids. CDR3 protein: CASSPMFQGLYGYTF. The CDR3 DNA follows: TGTGCCAGCTCACCAATGTTTCAGGGCCTCTATGGCTACACCTTC.

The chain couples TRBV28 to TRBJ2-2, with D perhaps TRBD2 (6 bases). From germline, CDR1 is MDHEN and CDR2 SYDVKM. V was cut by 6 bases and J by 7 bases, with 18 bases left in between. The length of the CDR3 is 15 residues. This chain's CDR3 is CASRRDPGARGELFF. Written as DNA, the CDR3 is TGTGCCAGCAGGCGGGACCCCGGGGCGCGCGGGGAGCTGTTTTTT.

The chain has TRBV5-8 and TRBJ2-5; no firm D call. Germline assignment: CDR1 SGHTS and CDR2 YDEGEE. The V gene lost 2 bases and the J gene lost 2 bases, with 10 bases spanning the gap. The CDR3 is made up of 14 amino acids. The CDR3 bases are TGTGCCAGCAGCTTCGCGACGGTTCAAGAGACCCAGTACTTC. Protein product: CASSFATVQETQYF.

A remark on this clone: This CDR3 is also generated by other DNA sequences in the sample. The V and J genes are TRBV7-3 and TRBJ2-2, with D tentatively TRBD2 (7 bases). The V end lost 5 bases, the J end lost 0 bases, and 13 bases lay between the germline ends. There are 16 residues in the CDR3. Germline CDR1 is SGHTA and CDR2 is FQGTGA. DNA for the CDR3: TGTGCCAGCAGCCCAGGCGGGGGCGCGAACACCGGGGAGCTGTTTTTT. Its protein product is CASSPGGGANTGELFF.

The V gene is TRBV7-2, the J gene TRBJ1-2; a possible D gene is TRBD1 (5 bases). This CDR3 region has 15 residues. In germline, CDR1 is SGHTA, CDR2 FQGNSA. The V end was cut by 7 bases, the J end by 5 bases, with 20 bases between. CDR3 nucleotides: TGTGCCAGCACCCCTATCCGGGGGGGGGAATATGGCTACACCTTC. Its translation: CASTPIRGGEYGYTF.

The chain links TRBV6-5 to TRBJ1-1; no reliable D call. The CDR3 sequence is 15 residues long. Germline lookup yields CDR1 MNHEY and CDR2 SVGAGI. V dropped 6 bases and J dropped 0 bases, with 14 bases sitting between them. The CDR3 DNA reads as TGTGCCAGCAGCCGAAGTGAGACCATGAACACTGAAGCTTTCTTT. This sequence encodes CASSRSETMNTEAFF.

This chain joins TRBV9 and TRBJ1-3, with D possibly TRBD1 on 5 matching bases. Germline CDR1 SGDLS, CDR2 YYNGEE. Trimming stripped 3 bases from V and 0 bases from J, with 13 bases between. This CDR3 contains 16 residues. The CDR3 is CASSGLGQASGNTIYF. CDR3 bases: TGTGCCAGCAGCGGCTTGGGGCAGGCCTCTGGAAACACCATATATTTT.

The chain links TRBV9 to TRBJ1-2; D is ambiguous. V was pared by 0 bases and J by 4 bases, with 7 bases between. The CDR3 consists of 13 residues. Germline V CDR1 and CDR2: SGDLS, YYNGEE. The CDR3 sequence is CASSVVFGYGYTF. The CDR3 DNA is TGTGCCAGCAGCGTAGTATTTGGCTATGGCTACACCTTC.

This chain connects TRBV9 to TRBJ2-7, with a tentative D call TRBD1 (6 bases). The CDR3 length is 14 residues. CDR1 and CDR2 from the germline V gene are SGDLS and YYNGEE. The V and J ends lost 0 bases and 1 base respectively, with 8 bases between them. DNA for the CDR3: TGTGCCAGCAGCGTAGTAGACAGGTCCTACGAGCAGTACTTC. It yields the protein CASSVVDRSYEQYF.

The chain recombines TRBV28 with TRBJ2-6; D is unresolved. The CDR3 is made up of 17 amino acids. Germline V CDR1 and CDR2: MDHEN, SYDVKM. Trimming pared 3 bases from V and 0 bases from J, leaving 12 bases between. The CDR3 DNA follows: TGTGCCAGCAGTTTGACCACTTCGAGCTCTGGGGCCAACGTCCTGACTTTC. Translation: CASSLTTSSSGANVLTF.

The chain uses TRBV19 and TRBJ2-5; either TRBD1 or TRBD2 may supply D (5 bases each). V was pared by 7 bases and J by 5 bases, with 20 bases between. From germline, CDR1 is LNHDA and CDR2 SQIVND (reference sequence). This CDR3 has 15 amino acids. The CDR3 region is CASTAGDARAETQYF. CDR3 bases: TGTGCCAGTACCGCTGGGGACGCCCGGGCTGAGACCCAGTACTTC. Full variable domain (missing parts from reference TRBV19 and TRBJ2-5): DGGITQSPKYLFRKEGQNVTLSCEQNLNHDAMYWYRQDPGQGLRLIYYSQIVNDFQKGDIAEGYSVSREKKESFPLTVTSAQKNPTAFYLCASTAGDARAETQYFGPGTRLLVL.

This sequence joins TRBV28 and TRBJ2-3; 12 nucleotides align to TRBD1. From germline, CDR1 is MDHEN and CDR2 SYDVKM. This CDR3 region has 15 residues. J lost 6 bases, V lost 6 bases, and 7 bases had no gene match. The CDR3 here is CASSTPGQGADTQYF. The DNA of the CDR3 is TGTGCCAGCAGCACACCGGGACAGGGGGCGGATACGCAGTATTTT.

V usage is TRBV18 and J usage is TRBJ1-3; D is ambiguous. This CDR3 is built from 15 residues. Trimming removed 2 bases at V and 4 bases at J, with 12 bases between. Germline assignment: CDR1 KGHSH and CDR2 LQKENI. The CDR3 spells CASSPGRARGNTIYF. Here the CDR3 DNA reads TGTGCCAGCTCACCAGGAAGGGCTAGGGGAAACACCATATATTTT.